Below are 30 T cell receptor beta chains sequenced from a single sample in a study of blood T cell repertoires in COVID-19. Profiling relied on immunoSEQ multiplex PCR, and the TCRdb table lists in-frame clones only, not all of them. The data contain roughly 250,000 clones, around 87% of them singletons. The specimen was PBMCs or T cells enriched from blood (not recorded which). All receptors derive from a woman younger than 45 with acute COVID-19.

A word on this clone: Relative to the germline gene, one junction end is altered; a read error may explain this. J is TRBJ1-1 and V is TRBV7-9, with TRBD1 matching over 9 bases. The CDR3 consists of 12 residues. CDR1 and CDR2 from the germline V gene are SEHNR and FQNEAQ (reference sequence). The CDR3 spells CASSKGTGLVIF. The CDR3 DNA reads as TGTGCCAGCAGCAAAGGGACAGGGTTAGTTATCTTT. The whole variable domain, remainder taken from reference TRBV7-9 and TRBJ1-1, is DTGVSQNPRHKITKRGQNVTFRCDPISEHNRLYWYRQTLGQGPEFLTYFQNEAQLEKSRLLSDRFSAERPKGSFSTLEIQRTEQGDSAMYLCASSKGTGLVIFGQGTRLTVV.

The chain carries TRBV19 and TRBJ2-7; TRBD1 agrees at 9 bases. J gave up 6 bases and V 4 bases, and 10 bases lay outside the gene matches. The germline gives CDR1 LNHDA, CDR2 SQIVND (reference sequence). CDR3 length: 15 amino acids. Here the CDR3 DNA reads TGTGCCAGTAGTAACCCGGGACAGGGCGTAGGCGAGCAGTACTTC. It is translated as CASSNPGQGVGEQYF. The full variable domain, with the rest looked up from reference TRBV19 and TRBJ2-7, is DGGITQSPKYLFRKEGQNVTLSCEQNLNHDAMYWYRQDPGQGLRLIYYSQIVNDFQKGDIAEGYSVSREKKESFPLTVTSAQKNPTAFYLCASSNPGQGVGEQYFGPGTRLTVT.

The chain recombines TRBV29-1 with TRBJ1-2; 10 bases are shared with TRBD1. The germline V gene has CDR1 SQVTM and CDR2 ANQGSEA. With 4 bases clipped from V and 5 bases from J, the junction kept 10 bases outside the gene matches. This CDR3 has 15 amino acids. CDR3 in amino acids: CSVVLGTGEIYGYTF. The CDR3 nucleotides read TGCAGCGTTGTTCTGGGGACAGGGGAAATTTATGGCTACACCTTC.

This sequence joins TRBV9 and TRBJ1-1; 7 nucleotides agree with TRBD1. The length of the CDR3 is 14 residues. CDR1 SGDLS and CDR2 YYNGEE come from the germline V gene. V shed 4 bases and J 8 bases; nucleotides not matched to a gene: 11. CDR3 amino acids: CASSTQGPAIEAFF. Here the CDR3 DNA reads TGTGCCAGCAGCACACAGGGGCCGGCCATCGAAGCTTTCTTT.

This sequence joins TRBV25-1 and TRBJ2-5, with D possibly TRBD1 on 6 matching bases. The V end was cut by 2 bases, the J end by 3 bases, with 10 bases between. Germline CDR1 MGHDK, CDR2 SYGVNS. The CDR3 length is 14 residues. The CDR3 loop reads CASSEAGAKETQYF. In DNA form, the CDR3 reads TGTGCCAGCAGTGAAGCAGGGGCCAAAGAGACCCAGTACTTC.

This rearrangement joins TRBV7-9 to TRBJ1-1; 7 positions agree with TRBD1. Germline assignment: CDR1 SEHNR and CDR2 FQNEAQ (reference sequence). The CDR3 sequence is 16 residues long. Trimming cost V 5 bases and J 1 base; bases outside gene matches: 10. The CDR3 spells CASSPRGTLRNTEAFF. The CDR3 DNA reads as TGTGCCAGCAGCCCCAGGGGGACCCTTAGGAACACTGAAGCTTTCTTT.

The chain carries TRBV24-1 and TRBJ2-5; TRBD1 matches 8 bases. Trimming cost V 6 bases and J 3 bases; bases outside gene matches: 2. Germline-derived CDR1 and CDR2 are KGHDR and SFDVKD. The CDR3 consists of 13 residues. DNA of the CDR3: TGTGCCACCAGTACAGGGGGAGAAGAGACCCAGTACTTC. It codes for CATSTGGEETQYF.

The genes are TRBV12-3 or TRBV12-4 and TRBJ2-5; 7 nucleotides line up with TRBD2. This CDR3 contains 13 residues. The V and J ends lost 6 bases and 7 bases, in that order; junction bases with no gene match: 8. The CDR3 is CASRKAGFGTQYF. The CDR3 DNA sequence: TGTGCCAGCAGAAAAGCGGGATTCGGGACCCAGTACTTC.

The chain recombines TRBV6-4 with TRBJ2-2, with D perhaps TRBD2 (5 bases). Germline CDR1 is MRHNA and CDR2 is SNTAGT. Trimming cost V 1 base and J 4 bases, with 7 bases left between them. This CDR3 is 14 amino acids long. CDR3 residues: CASSDYGGTGELFF. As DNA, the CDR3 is TGTGCCAGCAGTGACTACGGAGGCACCGGGGAGCTGTTTTTT.

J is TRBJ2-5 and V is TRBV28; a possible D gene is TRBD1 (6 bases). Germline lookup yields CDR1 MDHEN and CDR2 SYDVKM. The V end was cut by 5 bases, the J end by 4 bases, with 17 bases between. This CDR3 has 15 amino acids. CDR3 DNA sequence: TGTGCCAGCAGTCCTGCTGAGTTAGGGGGAGAGACCCAGTACTTC. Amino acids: CASSPAELGGETQYF. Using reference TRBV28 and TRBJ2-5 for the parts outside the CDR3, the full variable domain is DVKVTQSSRYLVKRTGEKVFLECVQDMDHENMFWYRQDPGLGLRLIYFSYDVKMKEKGDIPEGYSVSREKKERFSLILESASTNQTSMYLCASSPAELGGETQYFGPGTRLLVL.

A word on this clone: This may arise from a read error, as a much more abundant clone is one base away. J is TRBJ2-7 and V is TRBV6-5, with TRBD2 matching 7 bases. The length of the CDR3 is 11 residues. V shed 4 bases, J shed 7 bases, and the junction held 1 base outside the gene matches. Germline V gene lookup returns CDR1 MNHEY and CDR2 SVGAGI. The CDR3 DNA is TGTGCCAGCAGTTCGGGGGGAGAGCAGTACTTC. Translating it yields CASSSGGEQYF.

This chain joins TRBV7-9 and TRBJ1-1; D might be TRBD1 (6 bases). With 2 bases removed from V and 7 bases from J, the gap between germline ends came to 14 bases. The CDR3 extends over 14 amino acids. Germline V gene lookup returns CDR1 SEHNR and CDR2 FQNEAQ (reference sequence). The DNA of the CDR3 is TGTGCCAGCAGCTTAATGGCAGGGGAAAATGAAGCTTTCTTT. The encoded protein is CASSLMAGENEAFF. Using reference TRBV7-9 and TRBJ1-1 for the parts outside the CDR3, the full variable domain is DTGVSQNPRHKITKRGQNVTFRCDPISEHNRLYWYRQTLGQGPEFLTYFQNEAQLEKSRLLSDRFSAERPKGSFSTLEIQRTEQGDSAMYLCASSLMAGENEAFFGQGTRLTVV.

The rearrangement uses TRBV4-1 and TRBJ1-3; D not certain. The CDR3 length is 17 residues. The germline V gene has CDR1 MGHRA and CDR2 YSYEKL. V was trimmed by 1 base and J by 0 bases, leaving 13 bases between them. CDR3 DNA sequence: TGCGCCAGCAGCCAAGGAGGAGGGTCCTCCTCTGGAAACACCATATATTTT. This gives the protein CASSQGGGSSSGNTIYF.

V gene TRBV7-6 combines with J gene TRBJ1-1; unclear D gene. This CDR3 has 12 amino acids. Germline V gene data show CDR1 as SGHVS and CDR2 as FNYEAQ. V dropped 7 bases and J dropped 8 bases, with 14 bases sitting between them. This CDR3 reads CASTPGPGEAFF. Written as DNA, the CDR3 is TGTGCCAGCACCCCCGGCCCGGGGGAAGCTTTCTTT.

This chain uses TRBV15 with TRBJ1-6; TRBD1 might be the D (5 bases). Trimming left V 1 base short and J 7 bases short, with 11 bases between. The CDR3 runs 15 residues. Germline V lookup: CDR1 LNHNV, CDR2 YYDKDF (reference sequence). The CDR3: CATSRGTQGNSPLHF. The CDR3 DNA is TGTGCCACCAGCAGAGGAACCCAGGGCAATTCACCCCTCCACTTT.

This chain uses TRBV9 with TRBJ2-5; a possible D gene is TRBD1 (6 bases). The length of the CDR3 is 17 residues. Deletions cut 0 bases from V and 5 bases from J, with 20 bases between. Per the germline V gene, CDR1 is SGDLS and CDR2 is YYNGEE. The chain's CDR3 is CASSVGTQTRGSETQYF. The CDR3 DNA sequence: TGTGCCAGCAGCGTAGGGACCCAAACCAGGGGAAGTGAGACCCAGTACTTC.

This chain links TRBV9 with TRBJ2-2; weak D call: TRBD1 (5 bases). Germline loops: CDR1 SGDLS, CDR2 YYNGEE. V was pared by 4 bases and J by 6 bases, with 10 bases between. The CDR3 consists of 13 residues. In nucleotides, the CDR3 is TGTGCCAGCAGCTCAGGGCTCCCCGGGGAGCTGTTTTTT. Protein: CASSSGLPGELFF.

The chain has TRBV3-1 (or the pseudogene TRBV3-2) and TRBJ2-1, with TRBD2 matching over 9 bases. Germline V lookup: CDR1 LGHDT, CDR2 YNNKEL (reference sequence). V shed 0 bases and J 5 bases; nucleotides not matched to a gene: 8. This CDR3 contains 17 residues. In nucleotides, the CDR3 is TGTGCCAGCAGCCAAGATAGGGGTAGCGGGGGAGACAATGAGCAGTTCTTC. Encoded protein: CASSQDRGSGGDNEQFF.

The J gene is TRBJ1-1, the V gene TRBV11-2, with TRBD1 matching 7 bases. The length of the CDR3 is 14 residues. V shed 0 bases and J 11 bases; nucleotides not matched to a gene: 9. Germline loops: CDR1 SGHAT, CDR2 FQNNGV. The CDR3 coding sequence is TGTGCCAGCAGCTTAGATCAGACAGGGACCGGGGCTTTCTTT. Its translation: CASSLDQTGTGAFF.

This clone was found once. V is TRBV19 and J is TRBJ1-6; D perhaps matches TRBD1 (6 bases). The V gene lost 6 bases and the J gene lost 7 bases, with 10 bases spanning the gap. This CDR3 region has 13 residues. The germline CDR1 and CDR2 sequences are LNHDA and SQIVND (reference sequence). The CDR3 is CASSTGLNSPLHF. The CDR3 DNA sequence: TGTGCCAGTAGCACAGGGCTCAATTCACCCCTCCACTTT.

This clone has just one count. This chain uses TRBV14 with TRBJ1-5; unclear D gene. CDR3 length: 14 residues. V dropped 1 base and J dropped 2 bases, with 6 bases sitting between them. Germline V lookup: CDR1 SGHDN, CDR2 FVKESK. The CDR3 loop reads CASSQAGGNQPQHF. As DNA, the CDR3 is TGTGCCAGCAGCCAAGCCGGGGGCAATCAGCCCCAGCATTTT.

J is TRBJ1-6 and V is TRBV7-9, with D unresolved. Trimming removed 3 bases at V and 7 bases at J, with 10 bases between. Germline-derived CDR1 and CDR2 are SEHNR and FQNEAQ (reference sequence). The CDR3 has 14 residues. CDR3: CASSLPAQNSPLHF. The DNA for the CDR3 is TGTGCCAGCAGCTTGCCCGCCCAGAATTCACCCCTCCACTTT. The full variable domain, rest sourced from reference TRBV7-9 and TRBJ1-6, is DTGVSQNPRHKITKRGQNVTFRCDPISEHNRLYWYRQTLGQGPEFLTYFQNEAQLEKSRLLSDRFSAERPKGSFSTLEIQRTEQGDSAMYLCASSLPAQNSPLHFGNGTRLTVT.

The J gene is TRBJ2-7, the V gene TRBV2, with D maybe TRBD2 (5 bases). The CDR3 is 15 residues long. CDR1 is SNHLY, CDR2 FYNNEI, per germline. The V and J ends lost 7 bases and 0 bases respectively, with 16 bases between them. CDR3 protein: CASKGRGLTSYEQYF. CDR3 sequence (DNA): TGTGCCAGCAAGGGCCGAGGGCTGACCTCCTACGAGCAGTACTTC.

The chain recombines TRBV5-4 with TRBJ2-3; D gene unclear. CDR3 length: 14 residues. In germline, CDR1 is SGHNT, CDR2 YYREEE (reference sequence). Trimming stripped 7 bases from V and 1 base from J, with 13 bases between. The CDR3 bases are TGTGCCAGCCGGATTCAGGCCGGCACAGATACGCAGTATTTT. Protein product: CASRIQAGTDTQYF.

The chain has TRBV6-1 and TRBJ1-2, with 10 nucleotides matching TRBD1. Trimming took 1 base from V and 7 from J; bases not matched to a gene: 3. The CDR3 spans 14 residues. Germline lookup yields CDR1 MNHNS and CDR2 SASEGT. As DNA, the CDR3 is TGTGCCAGCAGTGAAGGGGACAGGGGAGGTGGCTACACCTTC. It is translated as CASSEGDRGGGYTF.

The DNA for the CDR3 is TGTGCCAGCAGCCGGGGGGGTCCCCAGACAGATACGCAGTATTTT. Translated, it gives CASSRGGPQTDTQYF. The chain carries TRBV7-2 and TRBJ2-3, with TRBD2 matching 8 bases. Trimming cost V 5 bases and J 3 bases; bases outside gene matches: 7. Germline-derived CDR1 and CDR2 are SGHTA and FQGNSA. This CDR3 is 15 amino acids long.

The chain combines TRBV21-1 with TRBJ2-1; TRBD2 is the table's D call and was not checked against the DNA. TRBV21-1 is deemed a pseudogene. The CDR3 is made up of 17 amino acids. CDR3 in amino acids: CASSMPGLAGLGCKQFF. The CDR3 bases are TGTGCCAGCAGCATGCCGGGACTAGCGGGGCTTGGATGTAAGCAGTTCTTC.

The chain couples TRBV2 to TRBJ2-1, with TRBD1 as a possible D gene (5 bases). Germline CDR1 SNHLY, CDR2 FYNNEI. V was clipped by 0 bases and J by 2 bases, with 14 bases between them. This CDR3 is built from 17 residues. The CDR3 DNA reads TGTGCCAGCAGTGAAGCCTTTAACAGGTTTACCTACAATGAGCAGTTCTTC. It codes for CASSEAFNRFTYNEQFF.

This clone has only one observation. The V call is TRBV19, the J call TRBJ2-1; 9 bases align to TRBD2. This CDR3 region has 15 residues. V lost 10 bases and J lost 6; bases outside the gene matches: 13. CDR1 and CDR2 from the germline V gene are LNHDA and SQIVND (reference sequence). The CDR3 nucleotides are TGTGCCACCCTTCCCTTGCGGGGGGGTTTCAATGAGCAGTTCTTC. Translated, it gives CATLPLRGGFNEQFF.

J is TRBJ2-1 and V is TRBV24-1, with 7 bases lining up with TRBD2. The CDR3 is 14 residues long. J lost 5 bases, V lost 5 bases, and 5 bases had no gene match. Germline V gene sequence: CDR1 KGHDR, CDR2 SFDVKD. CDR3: CATSAAGPHNEQFF. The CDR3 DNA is TGTGCCACCAGTGCAGCGGGGCCACACAATGAGCAGTTCTTC.